This T cell receptor beta chain was identified during a study of OX40 agonist ivuxolimab in advanced cancers. Overall study: Of mixed ages from about 23 to 79 and averaging 60 years, the group was roughly 83% male.

Profiling relied on immunoSEQ multiplex PCR, and the TCRdb table lists in-frame clones only, not all of them. Of around 43,000 clones listed, 89% are singletons. Trimming shortened V by 6 bases and J by 5 bases, and 19 bases separated the two germline ends. Looked up from germline, CDR1 is MNHEY and CDR2 is SVGAGI. This CDR3 is 15 amino acids long. The rearrangement links TRBV6-5 to TRBJ1-1, with D possibly TRBD1 on 5 matching bases. The input for sequencing was CD4+ or CD8+ T cells sorted from blood, taken in a trial of the OX40 agonist ivuxolimab. This clonotype originated in an adult with an advanced solid tumor such as melanoma, head and neck, liver or kidney cancer. The DNA of the CDR3 is TGTGCCAGCAGCCTCTGGCCCCGGGGCTGGACTGAAGCTTTCTTT. This gives the protein CASSLWPRGWTEAFF.